The following is a T cell receptor (beta chain) sequence with its context. The target antigen is unknown. At one boundary the junction diverges from the germline segment, which might be a read error. The source of the sample is a study of tumor and adjacent non-tumor tissue in lung cancer. Study-wide context: Patients were aged about 30 to 85, about 10 men and about five women, stage I to III. Study observations and caveats: In normal lung, the top 100 clones were significantly more dominant than in tumor.

In germline, CDR1 is SGHRS, CDR2 YFSETQ. This CDR3 has 13 residues. The library came from three nested PCR rounds adapted from ARM-PCR protocols. TCRdb analysed the multiplex PCR reads with MiXCR anew, one entry per CDR3 protein. The sample consists of 60,000 to 95,000 distinct CDR3 sequences, roughly 80% of them appearing once. RNA was extracted from bulk tissue without any cell sorting. Sequencing input: lung tumor tissue. The chain has TRBV5-1 and TRBJ2-5; D could derive from TRBD1 or TRBD2 (6 bases each). This sequence originates from a woman between 45 and 60 years old with non-small cell lung cancer. CDR3 coding DNA: TGCGCCAGCAGCCCGGGGGCCAGAGAGACCCAATACTTC. Translating it yields CASSPGARETQYF.